Listed below are T cell receptor beta chains from one sample, sequenced in a study of long-term antiretroviral therapy in people with HIV. Clones were sequenced by immunoSEQ multiplex PCR, and TCRdb holds only the in-frame ones, with some missing. The top ten hold roughly 12% of the sample, which has 17,000 or so clones, about 78% seen once. The sample was unsorted PBMCs, taken about 3.3 years after starting antiretroviral therapy. The receptors stem from a woman aged 40 to 55 with HIV. Each CDR3 is given with its conserved first and last residue. Fields, in order: V gene, D gene, clone size, J gene, CDR3 protein, CDR3 DNA. The D gene is left open where the match is weak. Only some rows state a clone size, as once, few, many or a class for expanded clones.

TRBV10-3	.	.	TRBJ2-1	CAIRGFVGGPGEQFF	TGTGCCATCAGGGGGTTTGTGGGGGGGCCAGGTGAGCAGTTCTTC
TRBV15	.	.	TRBJ1-6	CATAAVGYSPLHF	TGTGCCACCGCGGCTGTAGGTTATTCACCCCTCCACTTT
TRBV4-1	TRBD1	.	TRBJ2-5	CASSPGTGVRETQYF	TGCGCCAGCAGCCCCGGGACAGGGGTCAGGGAGACCCAGTACTTC
TRBV2	.	few	TRBJ2-3	CAGRGRGDLAADTQYF	TGTGCCGGTCGCGGCAGGGGGGATCTTGCGGCAGATACGCAGTATTTT
TRBV13	.	.	TRBJ2-1	CASSLSTAYNEQFF	TGTGCCAGCAGCTTATCCACAGCCTACAATGAGCAGTTCTTC
TRBV2	TRBD1	.	TRBJ1-5	CASREDRGPGQPQHF	TGTGCCAGCAGAGAAGACAGGGGGCCAGGACAGCCCCAGCATTTT
TRBV6-1	.	.	TRBJ2-7	CASTLQGSSYEQYF	TGTGCCAGCACTCTCCAGGGAAGCTCCTACGAGCAGTACTTC
TRBV10-3	TRBD2	.	TRBJ2-1	CAISDSSGASYNEQFF	TGTGCCATCAGTGATTCTAGCGGGGCCTCCTACAATGAGCAGTTCTTC
TRBV9	.	.	TRBJ1-4	CASSLAGAFNEKLFF	TGTGCCAGCAGCCTTGCGGGGGCCTTTAATGAAAAACTGTTTTTT
TRBV2	.	.	TRBJ1-5	CASGREGNQPQHF	TGTGCCAGCGGGAGGGAGGGGAATCAGCCCCAGCATTTT
TRBV30	TRBD1	.	TRBJ1-2	CAWRTGGGGYGYTF	TGTGCCTGGAGGACGGGAGGGGGCGGCTATGGCTACACCTTC
TRBV6-5	TRBD2	.	TRBJ2-1	CASSYPGVAGYNEQFF	TGTGCCAGCAGTTACCCCGGAGTAGCGGGTTACAATGAGCAGTTCTTC
TRBV7-8	.	.	TRBJ1-1	CASSLAPSDSTTEAFF	TGTGCCAGCAGCTTAGCTCCCAGTGACAGTACCACTGAAGCTTTCTTT
TRBV2	.	.	TRBJ2-5	CASEEGETQYF	TGTGCCAGCGAGGAGGGAGAGACCCAGTACTTC